The T cell receptor beta chain described here comes from a study of beta chain features in type 1 diabetes. The germline V gene has CDR1 ENHRY and CDR2 SYGVKD. The CDR3 has 13 residues. V lost 0 bases and J lost 15, with 12 bases in between. Regarding the study as a whole: TCRB CDR3s from Type 1 diabetes patients were moderately but significantly shorter in all four CD4+ subsets.

This clone turned up a few times. Its antigen is unknown. Sequenced material consisted of expressed TCRB transcripts (all of the isolated RNA was reverse transcribed). Generated by immunoSEQ multiplex PCR, the TCRdb table keeps only in-frame clones and is missing some. The table records 310,000 or so clones, 14% to 15% of them present only once. What was sequenced was naive CD4+ T cells from blood. The TCR sequence derives from a man aged 18 to 29 with type 1 diabetes. The chain carries TRBV10-3 and TRBJ1-6; tentatively, D is TRBD1 (6 bases). The CDR3 here is CAISESKDSSLHF. The DNA for the CDR3 is TGTGCCATCAGTGAGTCGAAGGACAGTAGCCTCCACTTT.